Described below is a single TCR beta chain sequence and its context. Its antigen is as yet unknown. Both TCR beta VDJ combination and CDR3 sequence profiling were carried out. Genomic DNA was the template for this profiling. Each CDR3 protein is one row after TCRdb ran MiXCR on the reads. The sample has more than 45,000 distinct CDR3 sequences, about two thirds seen once. The data were taken from a study of CD8+CD57+ T cells in acquired aplastic anemia. Across the whole study: DNA per sorted CD4+ or CD8+ sample ranged about 0.2 to 30 ug, averaging roughly 3.2 ug. Mean read depth for CD4+ cells from healthy donors was 9 million to 13 million.

With V trimmed by 6 bases and J by 2 bases, 4 bases remained unmatched. Looked up from germline, CDR1 is LNHDA and CDR2 is SQIVND (reference sequence). There are 13 residues in the CDR3. Study observations and caveats: Patients did not significantly differ from controls in CD8+ Simpson's diversity.

The clonotype was recovered from a human donor in good health, serving as a control. The specimen sequenced was sorted CD4+, CD8+, or CD8+CD57+ T cells (not recorded which) from PBMCs. The genes are TRBV19 and TRBJ2-7, with 7 bases that match TRBD1. The CDR3 sequence: CASSEGAAYEQYF. The CDR3 bases are TGTGCCAGTAGCGAGGGGGCTGCCTACGAGCAGTACTTC. Looking up the rest from reference TRBV19 and TRBJ2-7 gives the full variable domain: DGGITQSPKYLFRKEGQNVTLSCEQNLNHDAMYWYRQDPGQGLRLIYYSQIVNDFQKGDIAEGYSVSREKKESFPLTVTSAQKNPTAFYLCASSEGAAYEQYFGPGTRLTVT.